This is a list of T cell receptor beta chains from one sample in a study of cytomegalovirus exposure and HLA in healthy donors. The method was immunoSEQ multiplex PCR; TCRdb's version includes in-frame clones alone and lacks a portion of them. The repertoire has about 140,000 clones, about four fifths of them found once; the top ten carry roughly 2.2%. Material: PBMCs. These receptor sequences come from a man aged 25 to 40 in good health and CMV-seronegative. Each CDR3 is given with its conserved first and last residue. The D gene is left open where the match is weak. A row's size may be missing; if present it is once, few, many or a size class.

V,D,J,size,CDR3,DNA
TRBV6-1,-,TRBJ1-6,once,CASSGTRGSNSPLHF,TGTGCCAGCAGTGGGACCAGGGGTTCCAATTCACCCCTCCACTTT
TRBV6-6,-,TRBJ1-2,-,CASSADTYGYTF,TGTGCCAGCAGTGCGGACACCTATGGCTACACCTTC
TRBV6-1,-,TRBJ1-2,-,CASSPQAYGYTF,TGTGCCAGCAGCCCCCAGGCCTATGGCTACACCTTC
TRBV6-5,TRBD1,TRBJ1-5,-,CASSYSAGTGHQPQHF,TGTGCCAGCAGTTACTCGGCCGGGACAGGGCATCAGCCCCAGCATTTT
TRBV28,TRBD1,TRBJ1-5,-,CAGGQLSNQPQHF,TGTGCCGGGGGACAGCTTAGCAATCAGCCCCAGCATTTT
TRBV5-4,TRBD1,TRBJ2-7,-,CASSEGQGIPVHEQYF,TGTGCCAGCAGCGAAGGACAGGGCATTCCTGTCCACGAGCAGTACTTC
TRBV28,-,TRBJ2-2,-,CASSLSGNTGELFF,TGTGCCAGCAGTTTGTCAGGGAACACCGGGGAGCTGTTTTTT
TRBV28,TRBD2,TRBJ2-5,once,CASSPLGGQETQYF,TGTGCCAGCAGTCCCCTCGGGGGGCAAGAGACCCAGTACTTC
TRBV28,-,TRBJ1-2,-,CASSSTGYKGYTF,TGTGCCAGCAGTTCAACGGGGTATAAGGGCTACACCTTC
TRBV14,-,TRBJ2-5,-,CASSQPGYPPSTQYF,TGTGCCAGCAGCCAACCGGGATACCCCCCCTCGACCCAGTACTTC
TRBV4-1,TRBD2,TRBJ2-7,-,CASSQETSGSPYEQYF,TGCGCCAGCAGCCAAGAAACTAGCGGGAGCCCTTACGAGCAGTACTTC
TRBV4-2,-,TRBJ2-1,-,CASSQPLGGSYNEQFF,TGTGCCAGCAGCCAACCTCTAGGGGGCTCCTACAATGAGCAGTTCTTC
TRBV28,-,TRBJ2-7,-,CASISTALSYEQYF,TGTGCCAGCATTTCGACAGCTCTCTCCTACGAGCAGTACTTC
TRBV10-3,TRBD1,TRBJ1-1,few,CAISVPDRSLAEAFF,TGTGCCATCAGCGTTCCGGACAGGTCGTTGGCTGAAGCTTTCTTT
TRBV12-5,TRBD1,TRBJ2-7,-,CASGLPGQGPYEQYF,TGTGCTAGTGGTCTTCCGGGACAGGGGCCCTACGAGCAGTACTTC